This entry lists 7 T cell receptor beta chains sequenced from one sample in a study of blood T cells in healthy people across ages. PCR was performed a second time for 7 to 11 cycles using a sample-barcoded 5' primer and a J-beta primer mix. TCRdb fed the 5' RACE reads into MiXCR, producing one record per CDR3 protein. The table includes about 1.8 million distinct CDR3 sequences, roughly 49% detected once. The sequenced material came from blood. The receptors here all came from a woman aged 40-49 years in good health.

V usage is TRBV2 and J usage is TRBJ2-1; D remains unclear. V lost 5 bases and J 10 bases, leaving 12 bases between the germline ends. Germline CDR1 is SNHLY and CDR2 is FYNNEI. This CDR3 is 12 amino acids long. CDR3 DNA sequence: TGTGCCAGCAGTCCTTCTTTCGTAGAGCAGTTCTTC. Its translation: CASSPSFVEQFF. Using reference TRBV2 and TRBJ2-1 for the parts outside the CDR3, the full variable domain is EPEVTQTPSHQVTQMGQEVILRCVPISNHLYFYWYRQILGQKVEFLVSFYNNEISEKSEIFDDQFSVERPDGSNFTLKIRSTKLEDSAMYFCASSPSFVEQFFGPGTRLTVL.

V is TRBV28 and J is TRBJ2-3; no clear D. CDR1 is MDHEN, CDR2 SYDVKM, per germline. This CDR3 has 15 amino acids. V was trimmed by 6 bases and J by 0 bases, leaving 13 bases between them. This CDR3 is CASRSQKLSTDTQYF. CDR3 bases: TGTGCCAGCAGATCTCAGAAGCTAAGCACAGATACGCAGTATTTT. Looking up the rest from reference TRBV28 and TRBJ2-3 gives the full variable domain: DVKVTQSSRYLVKRTGEKVFLECVQDMDHENMFWYRQDPGLGLRLIYFSYDVKMKEKGDIPEGYSVSREKKERFSLILESASTNQTSMYLCASRSQKLSTDTQYFGPGTRLTVL.

The chain carries TRBV29-1 and TRBJ1-2; no definite D call. The CDR3 has 16 amino acids. V lost 5 bases and J 4 bases, leaving 23 bases between the germline ends. The germline V gene encodes CDR1 SQVTM and CDR2 ANQGSEA. CDR3 sequence reads: CSVLVASASETYGYTF. The DNA of the CDR3 is TGCAGCGTTTTGGTAGCTTCGGCTTCAGAGACCTATGGCTACACCTTC.

The table lists this clonotype with a few counts. The gene calls are TRBV5-1 and TRBJ1-5, with TRBD1 matching over 7 bases. The germline gives CDR1 SGHRS, CDR2 YFSETQ. The V and J ends lost 4 bases and 3 bases, in that order; junction bases with no gene match: 13. The CDR3 runs 17 residues. The CDR3 is CASSQVPTGSANQPQHF. The CDR3 bases are TGCGCCAGCAGCCAAGTCCCGACAGGGAGCGCCAATCAGCCCCAGCATTTT.

This clonotype was seen only once. The chain employs TRBV29-1 and TRBJ1-2, with TRBD1 matching 7 bases. Looked up from germline, CDR1 is SQVTM and CDR2 is ANQGSEA. Trimming cost V 0 bases and J 4 bases; bases outside gene matches: 8. The CDR3 extends over 15 amino acids. The CDR3 DNA sequence: TGCAGCGTTGAAGACAGGGAACAGGGGTTCTATGGCTACACCTTC. Protein: CSVEDREQGFYGYTF. The full variable domain, rest sourced from reference TRBV29-1 and TRBJ1-2, is SAVISQKPSRDICQRGTSLTIQCQVDSQVTMMFWYRQQPGQSLTLIATANQGSEATYESGFVIDKFPISRPNLTFSTLTVSNMSPEDSSIYLCSVEDREQGFYGYTFGSGTRLTVV.

This clonotype was detected only a few times. The chain recombines TRBV5-1 with TRBJ2-7; D unclear. The V end was cut by 1 base, the J end by 0 bases, with 11 bases between. Germline lookup yields CDR1 SGHRS and CDR2 YFSETQ. The CDR3 is 15 amino acids. Here the CDR3 reads CASSLSGVYSYEQYF. CDR3 DNA sequence: TGCGCCAGCAGCTTGAGTGGCGTATACTCCTACGAGCAGTACTTC. The full variable domain, its missing parts supplied by reference TRBV5-1 and TRBJ2-7, is KAGVTQTPRYLIKTRGQQVTLSCSPISGHRSVSWYQQTPGQGLQFLFEYFSETQRNKGNFPGRFSGRQFSNSRSEMNVSTLELGDSALYLCASSLSGVYSYEQYFGPGTRLTVT.

The sample holds one count of this clonotype. V is TRBV7-9 and J is TRBJ1-2, with 9 bases identical to TRBD1. Losses at the gene ends were 7 bases for V and 4 bases for J; bases not matched to a gene: 7. This CDR3 contains 14 residues. Germline CDR1 reads SEHNR; CDR2 reads FQNEAQ (reference sequence). The CDR3 nucleotides are TGTGCCAGCATACCGGGACAGGGTGCCTATGGCTACACCTTC. It yields the protein CASIPGQGAYGYTF.